Listed below are T cell receptor beta chains from one sample, sequenced in a study of identical twins. TCRdb processed the 5' RACE reads anew with MiXCR; each CDR3 protein has one entry. Among about 150,000 distinct CDR3 sequences listed, around 3.5% were seen once. The source material was memory T cells sorted from blood. All receptors come from a young man in good health. Both conserved end residues are part of each CDR3. A D gene is named only where the DNA matches it firmly. The listing skips clone size in some rows; elsewhere it reads once, few, many or a size class.

>many|12|TRBJ2-5|TRBV19|NA
TGTGCCAGTAGCCCAGGGCGGGAGACCCAGTACTTC
CASSPGRETQYF
>NA|15|TRBJ2-1|TRBV10-3|NA
TGTGCCATCAGTGAGGGACAGCCTCCCTACAATGAGCAGTTCTTC
CAISEGQPPYNEQFF
>NA|17|TRBJ2-1|TRBV18|TRBD2
TGTGCCAGCTCACCACGACTAGCGGGAGGCAGGATATATGAGCAGTTCTTC
CASSPRLAGGRIYEQFF
>NA|13|TRBJ2-2|TRBV11-3|NA
TGTGCCAGCAGCTTAAGGCCCACCGGGGAGCTGTTTTTT
CASSLRPTGELFF
>many|11|TRBJ2-5|TRBV19|NA
TGTGCCAGTGCGCATGGAGAGACCCAGTACTTC
CASAHGETQYF
>many|14|TRBJ1-1|TRBV19|TRBD1
TGTGCCAGTAGTTCCCGGGACAGGAGGAGTGAAGCTTTCTTT
CASSSRDRRSEAFF
>NA|14|TRBJ2-7|TRBV20-1|NA
TGCAGTGCTGGGGGGGACATGAATACCTACGAGCAGTACTTC
CSAGGDMNTYEQYF
>many|11|TRBJ2-4|TRBV7-2|NA
TGTGCCAGCAGCCTCAAAGACATTCAGTACTTC
CASSLKDIQYF
>many|15|TRBJ2-5|TRBV6-2/TRBV6-3|NA
TGTGCCAGCAGTTACGCTAGGGAGTGGCAAGAGACCCAGTACTTC
CASSYAREWQETQYF
>many|15|TRBJ2-7|TRBV12-3/TRBV12-4|NA
TGTGCCAGCAGCCTAACAGGGGGGGACTCCTACGAGCAGTACTTC
CASSLTGGDSYEQYF
>many|15|TRBJ2-7|TRBV28|TRBD2
TGTGCCAGCAGTTTAACAGCGGGAGGGCTCTACGAGCAGTACTTC
CASSLTAGGLYEQYF
>NA|13|TRBJ2-5|TRBV25-1|NA
TGTGCCAGCAGTGAGGGGGCTCGGGAGACCCAGTACTTC
CASSEGARETQYF
>many|11|TRBJ2-7|TRBV7-2|NA
TGTGCCAGCAGCTTAAAATACGAGCAGTACTTC
CASSLKYEQYF
>many|14|TRBJ2-2|TRBV12-5|NA
TGTGCTAGTGGTTTGGTACAGAACACCGGGGAGCTGTTTTTT
CASGLVQNTGELFF
>few|16|TRBJ1-1|TRBV30|NA
TGTGCCTGGAGTGTACTGAGGGCGGGGCAAAGAACTGAAGCTTTCTTT
CAWSVLRAGQRTEAFF
>many|14|TRBJ1-5|TRBV3-1|TRBD1
TGTGCCAGCAGCCGGACAGGGGGCGATCAGCCCCAGCATTTT
CASSRTGGDQPQHF
>many|14|TRBJ2-5|TRBV28|TRBD2
TGTGCCAGCAGTCCCGGGACTAGCAGAGAGACCCAGTACTTC
CASSPGTSRETQYF
>many|16|TRBJ2-3|TRBV5-1|NA
TGCGCCAGCGCACCAGATGAGGGGTACCGCACAGATACGCAGTATTTT
CASAPDEGYRTDTQYF
>many|14|TRBJ2-2|TRBV18|NA
TGTGCCAGCTCCCAGATGGAGGGGACCGGGGAGCTGTTTTTT
CASSQMEGTGELFF
>many|13|TRBJ2-1|TRBV11-1|NA
TGTGCCAGCAGTCCCGGGACCGGGTCGGTGCAGTTCTTC
CASSPGTGSVQFF
>NA|17|TRBJ1-1|TRBV10-1|NA
TGCGCCAGCAGTGAGCATGGTTTAGGTGAATCGGACACTGAAGCTTTCTTT
CASSEHGLGESDTEAFF
>many|14|TRBJ2-2|TRBV29-1|NA
TGCAGCGTTGAGTGGGACACCCTCACCGGGGAGCTGTTTTTT
CSVEWDTLTGELFF
>NA|14|TRBJ2-2|TRBV20-1|TRBD1
TGCAGTGCTAGTAGACAGGGCCACACCGGGGAGCTGTTTTTT
CSASRQGHTGELFF
>NA|15|TRBJ2-7|TRBV5-1|TRBD2
TGCGCCAGCAGCTTGGATGGCGGGAGTTTTTCCGAGCAGTACTTC
CASSLDGGSFSEQYF
>many|13|TRBJ2-1|TRBV14|NA
TGTGCCAGCAGCCAGCGTGCGTACAATGAGCAGTTCTTC
CASSQRAYNEQFF
>many|19|TRBJ2-1|TRBV18|TRBD2
TGTGCCAGCTCACCACTAACTAGCGGGAGGGGCGGATCCTACAATGAGCAGTTCTTC
CASSPLTSGRGGSYNEQFF
>few|14|TRBJ2-3|TRBV19|TRBD1
TGTGCCAGTAGCGGACAGGGGGGTCCAGATACGCAGTATTTT
CASSGQGGPDTQYF